What follows is one TCR beta chain and its context. This clonotype has more than one count but fewer than ten. Its antigen specificity is not known. No base qualities exist here, and no much larger clone lies one base off it. Patients chosen for sequencing had shown expansion of CD8+CD57+ cells by flow cytometry. Every patient had a diagnosis of severe acquired aplastic anemia based on International Study of Aplastic Anemia and Agranulocytosis and Camitta criteria. At the time blood was sampled, none of the patients had received any therapy. TCR repertoires of sorted CD4+ and CD8+ blood T cells from severe aplastic anemia patients and healthy subjects were deep-sequenced in the study. In the USA, patient enrollment took place under clinicaltrials.gov protocols 00001620, 01623167, 00001397, 00071045, 00081523 and 00961064. Ficoll-Paque density gradient centrifugation was used to isolate peripheral blood mononuclear cells. CD4+ and CD8+ T cells were sorted by FACS or magnetic beads before DNA extraction.

There are 19 amino acids in the CDR3, from cysteine to phenylalanine inclusive. Only CDR3 DNA is held: 57 bases, read in frame from base 1. Looking up the germline V gene yields CDR1 SGHDT and CDR2 YYEEEE. Trimming accounts for 0 bases at V and 3 bases at J, while the number of junction bases matched to no gene is 16. TCR beta VDJ combination and CDR3 sequence profiling used genomic DNA as the template. An Illumina HiSeq 2000 was the platform used for TCR repertoire sequencing. Per the original workflow: Repertoires were assessed using TRBV/TRBJ rearrangement plots, CDR3 size and DJ length profiles, and Simpson's diversity index. Whichever DNA sequence was most abundant in the deep sequencing data was defined as the immunodominant clone. CDR3 amino acid sequences were checked for sharing between subjects and were compared against published repertoires and the VDJdb database. The public reads were quality trimmed at Q25 with fastp and then assembled into clones with MiXCR by TCRdb, keeping productive beta chains. Rows are unified per CDR3 protein, each entry keeping the most common DNA and genes. These V and J calls rely on TCRdb rather than the paper's analysis. The sample includes under 200,000 distinct CDR3 sequences, with around half observed a single time. The top ten constitute under 35% of the sample.

This sample was included in a study of CD8+CD57+ T cells in acquired aplastic anemia (dated 2018 in TCRdb). Study-wide context: A mean of 3.2 ug of DNA, ranging from about 0.19 to 27.4 ug, was extracted from sorted CD4+ and CD8+ cells. CD8+CD57+ expansion was defined as a frequency above the mean frequency observed in healthy subjects. Broad study findings and their caveats: Between patients and healthy controls, no significant difference in CD8+ Simpson's diversity was found (P=0.060). Roughly 31 CD8+ CDR3 sequences were shared between patients and controls but appeared highly expressed in patients and within their immunodominant clones.

Sample: sorted CD4+, CD8+, or CD8+CD57+ T cells (not recorded which) from PBMCs. The source is a human donor with aplastic anemia. The chain is encoded by TRBV5-6 joined to TRBJ1-1, with 8 bases matching TRBD1. The DNA sequence follows: TGTGCCAGCAGCTTGGAATTCGCAGGGGGCGAGGGGGTGGACACTGAAGCTTTCTTT. Its protein is CASSLEFAGGEGVDTEAFF.